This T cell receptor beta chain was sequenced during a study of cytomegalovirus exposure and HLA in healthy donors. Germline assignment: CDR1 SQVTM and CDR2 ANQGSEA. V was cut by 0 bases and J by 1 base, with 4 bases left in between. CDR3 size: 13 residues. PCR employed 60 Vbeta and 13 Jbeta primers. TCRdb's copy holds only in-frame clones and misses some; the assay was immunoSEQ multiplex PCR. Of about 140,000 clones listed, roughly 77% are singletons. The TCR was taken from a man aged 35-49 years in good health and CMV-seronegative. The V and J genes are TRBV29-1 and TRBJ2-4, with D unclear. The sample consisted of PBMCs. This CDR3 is CSVEDRAKNIQYF. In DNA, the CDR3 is TGCAGCGTTGAAGACAGGGCCAAAAACATTCAGTACTTC.